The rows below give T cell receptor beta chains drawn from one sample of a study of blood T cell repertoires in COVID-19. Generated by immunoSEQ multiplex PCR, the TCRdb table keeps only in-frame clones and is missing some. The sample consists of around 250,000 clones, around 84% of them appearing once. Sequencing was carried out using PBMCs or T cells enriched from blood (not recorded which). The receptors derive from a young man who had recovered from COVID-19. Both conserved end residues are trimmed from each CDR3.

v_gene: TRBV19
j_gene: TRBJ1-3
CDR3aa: ASSMQLRNTIY

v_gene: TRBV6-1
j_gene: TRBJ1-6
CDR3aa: ASSGETGGSYNSPLH

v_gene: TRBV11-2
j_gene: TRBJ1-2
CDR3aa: ASSYQGAPYT

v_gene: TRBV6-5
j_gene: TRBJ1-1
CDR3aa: ASNMGGSYTEAF

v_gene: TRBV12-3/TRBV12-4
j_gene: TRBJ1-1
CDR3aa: ASSQIKNTEAF

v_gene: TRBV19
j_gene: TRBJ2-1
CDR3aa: ATAGDNSYNEQF

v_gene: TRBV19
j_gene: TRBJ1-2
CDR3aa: ASSMSGIDGYT

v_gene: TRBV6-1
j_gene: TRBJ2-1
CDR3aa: ASSEVGAGEYNEQF

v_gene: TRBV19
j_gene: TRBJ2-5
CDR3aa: ASSRSRQGLVETQY

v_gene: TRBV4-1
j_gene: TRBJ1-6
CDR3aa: ASSQRGSYNSPLH

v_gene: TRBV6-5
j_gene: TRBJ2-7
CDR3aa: ASSTGTTLTYEQY

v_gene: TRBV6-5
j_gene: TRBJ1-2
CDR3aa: ASSSQVRGGYT

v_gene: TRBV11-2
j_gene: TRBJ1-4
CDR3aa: ASSLMAGSNEKLF

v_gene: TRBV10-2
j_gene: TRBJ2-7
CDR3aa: ASRGGGSGSYEQY

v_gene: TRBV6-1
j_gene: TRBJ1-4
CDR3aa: ASSEPMGQGREKLF

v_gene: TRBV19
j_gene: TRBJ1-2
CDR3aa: ASSLAGSLT

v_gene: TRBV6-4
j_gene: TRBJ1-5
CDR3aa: ASSEGTQNQPQH

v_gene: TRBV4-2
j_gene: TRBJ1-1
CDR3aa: ASRGGEGRTEAF

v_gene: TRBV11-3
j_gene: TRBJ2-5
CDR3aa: ASSWAQEETQY

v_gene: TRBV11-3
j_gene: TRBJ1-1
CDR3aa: ASSLRTGGRTEAF

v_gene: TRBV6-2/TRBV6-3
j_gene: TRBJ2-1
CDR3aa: ASSYSWSSGSYNEQF

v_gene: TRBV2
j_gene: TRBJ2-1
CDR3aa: ASRQDSNEQF

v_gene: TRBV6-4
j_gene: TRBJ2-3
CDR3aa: ASSRTGGTDTQY

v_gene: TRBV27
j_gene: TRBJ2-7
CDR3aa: ASSLSITRVRLAPLEEQY

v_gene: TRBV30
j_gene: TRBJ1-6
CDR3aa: AWRVQGAWNSPLH

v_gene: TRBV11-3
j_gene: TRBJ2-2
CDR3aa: ASRGSGRAGELF

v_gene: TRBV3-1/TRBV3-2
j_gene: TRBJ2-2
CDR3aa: ASSQVRGNTGELF

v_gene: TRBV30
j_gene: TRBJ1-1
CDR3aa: AWSVLGTGTEAF

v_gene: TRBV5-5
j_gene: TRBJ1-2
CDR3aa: ASSLSQGNGYT

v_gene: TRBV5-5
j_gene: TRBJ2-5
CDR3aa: ASSLPPGETQY

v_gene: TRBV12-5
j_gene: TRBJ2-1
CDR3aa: ASGFGLAYEQF

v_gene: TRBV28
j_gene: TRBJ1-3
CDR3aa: ASSFWLSRSGNTIY

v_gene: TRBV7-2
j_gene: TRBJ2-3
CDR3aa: ASSDTGGSADTQY

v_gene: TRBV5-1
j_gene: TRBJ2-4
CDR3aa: ASSEGQGMHIQY

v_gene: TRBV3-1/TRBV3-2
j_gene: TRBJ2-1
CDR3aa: ASRLGQANEQF

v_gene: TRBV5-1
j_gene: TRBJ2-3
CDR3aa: ASSLAGSTDTQY

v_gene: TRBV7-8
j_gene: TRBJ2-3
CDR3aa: ASSLAGGGGPPDTQY

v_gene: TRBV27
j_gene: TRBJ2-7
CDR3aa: ASSFRGLNYEQY

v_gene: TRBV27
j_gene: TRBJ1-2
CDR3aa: ASRRGQGLDGYT

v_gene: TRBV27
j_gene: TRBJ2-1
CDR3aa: ASSFRLAGGYNEQF

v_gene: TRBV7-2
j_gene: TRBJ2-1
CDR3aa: ASSLVPGTREDNEQF

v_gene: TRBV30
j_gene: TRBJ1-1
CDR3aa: AWSTWDRGGTEAF

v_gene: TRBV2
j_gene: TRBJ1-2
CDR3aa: ASKRTTGENYGYT

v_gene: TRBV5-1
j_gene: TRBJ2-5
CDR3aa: ASSSVPGQGPYQETQY

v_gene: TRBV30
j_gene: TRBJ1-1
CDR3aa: AWRDTPNTEAF

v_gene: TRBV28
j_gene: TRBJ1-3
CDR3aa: ASRRSGNTIY

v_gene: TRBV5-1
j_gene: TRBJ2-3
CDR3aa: ASSSGQGTDTQY

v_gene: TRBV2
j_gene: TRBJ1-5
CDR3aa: ASSVPDTNQPQH

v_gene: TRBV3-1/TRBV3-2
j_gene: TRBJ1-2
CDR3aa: ASSNLAPLGYT

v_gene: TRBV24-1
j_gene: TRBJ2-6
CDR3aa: ATSANRGLAGANVLT

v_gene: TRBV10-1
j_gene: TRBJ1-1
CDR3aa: ASSESSRTEAF

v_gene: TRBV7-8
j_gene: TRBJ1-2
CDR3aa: ASSPMTDANYGYT

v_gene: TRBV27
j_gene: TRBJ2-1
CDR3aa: ASRTGDQQF

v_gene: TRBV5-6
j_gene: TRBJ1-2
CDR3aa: ASTLDRAENGYT

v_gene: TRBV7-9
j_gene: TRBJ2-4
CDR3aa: ASSLAPSGGYIQY